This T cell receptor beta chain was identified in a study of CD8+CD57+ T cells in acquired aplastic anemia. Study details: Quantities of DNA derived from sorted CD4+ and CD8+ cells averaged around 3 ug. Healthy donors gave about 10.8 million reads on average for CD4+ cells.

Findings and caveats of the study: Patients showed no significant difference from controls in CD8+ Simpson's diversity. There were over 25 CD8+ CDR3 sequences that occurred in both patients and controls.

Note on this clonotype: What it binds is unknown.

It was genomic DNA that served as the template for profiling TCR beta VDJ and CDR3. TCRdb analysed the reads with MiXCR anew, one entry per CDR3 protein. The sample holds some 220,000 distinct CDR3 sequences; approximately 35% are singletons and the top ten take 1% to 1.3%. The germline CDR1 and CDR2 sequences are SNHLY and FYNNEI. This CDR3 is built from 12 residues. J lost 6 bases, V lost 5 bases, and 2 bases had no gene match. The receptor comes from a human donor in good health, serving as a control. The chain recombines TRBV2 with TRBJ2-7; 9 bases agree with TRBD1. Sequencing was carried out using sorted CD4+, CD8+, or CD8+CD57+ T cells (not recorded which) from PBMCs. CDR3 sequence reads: CASSRDRAEQYF. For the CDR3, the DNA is TGTGCCAGCAGTAGGGACAGGGCCGAGCAGTACTTC.